This entry is about one T cell receptor (beta chain). Original analysis: Amplification of reference gene primers was used by the study to estimate nucleated cell counts. Data came from immunoSEQ multiplex PCR; TCRdb stores just in-frame clones and leaves some out. D and trimming come from the DNA, and the V and J calls and clone size come from that table. The sample holds 250,000 to 350,000 clones, 75% to 90% seen once. The sample belongs to a study of blood T cell repertoires in COVID-19. Study in general: PBMCs, B-cell-depleted T cells, or T cells provided the cDNA or gDNA that made up the material.

The germline gives CDR1 SEHNR, CDR2 FQNEAQ (reference sequence). The V gene lost 5 bases and the J gene lost 0 bases, with 12 bases spanning the gap. CDR3 length: 15 amino acids. Patients of the Seattle cohort, enrolled during active infection, were followed longitudinally. This clonotype originated in a woman aged 45-59 years with COVID-19, enrolled during active disease. This chain uses TRBV7-9 with TRBJ2-3; possible D gene TRBD2, 5 bases. The specimen sequenced was peripheral blood. CDR3 amino acids: CASSLSGFSTDTQYF. Written as DNA, the CDR3 is TGTGCCAGCAGCCTCAGCGGATTTAGCACAGATACGCAGTATTTT.